A single sample gave rise to the 10 T cell receptor beta chains below, sequenced in a study of circulating and synovial CD4+ cells in juvenile arthritis. Profiled with immunoSEQ multiplex PCR; TCRdb holds only in-frame clones, not every one. The sample lists tens of thousands of clones; roughly 95% were seen once. Material: CD4+ T cells from blood. The receptors shown here come from a human donor with juvenile idiopathic arthritis.

The chain employs TRBV2 and TRBJ2-5; 9 nucleotides match TRBD1. In germline, CDR1 is SNHLY, CDR2 FYNNEI. The trim removed 5 bases at V and 1 base at J, leaving 5 bases unmatched. The CDR3 has 15 amino acids. CDR3 loop: CASSPGQGFQETQYF. The CDR3, as DNA: TGTGCCAGCAGTCCGGGACAGGGATTCCAAGAGACCCAGTACTTC.

J is TRBJ2-3 and V is TRBV5-1; 7 bases are shared with TRBD1. V was clipped by 3 bases and J by 3 bases; unmatched bases: 7. Looked up from germline, CDR1 is SGHRS and CDR2 is YFSETQ. The CDR3 is made up of 15 amino acids. In nucleotides, the CDR3 is TGCGCCAGCAGCTCCGGCTGGACAGGAACAGATACGCAGTATTTT. Amino acid sequence: CASSSGWTGTDTQYF.

J is TRBJ1-5 and V is TRBV27; the D gene is possibly TRBD1 (5 bases). Germline loops: CDR1 MNHEY, CDR2 SMNVEV (reference sequence). The V gene lost 6 bases and the J gene lost 0 bases, with 12 bases spanning the gap. CDR3 length: 15 amino acids. CDR3 in amino acids: CASRNFRDSNQPQHF. CDR3 DNA: TGTGCCAGCAGGAACTTCAGGGATAGCAATCAGCCCCAGCATTTT.

The chain has TRBV18 and TRBJ2-1; 10 bases map to TRBD1. This CDR3 region has 16 residues. CDR1 is KGHSH, CDR2 LQKENI, per germline. Trimming took 0 bases from V and 6 from J; bases not matched to a gene: 5. The CDR3 reads CASSPPTGGLVNEQFF. Written as DNA, the CDR3 is TGTGCCAGCTCACCACCGACAGGGGGCTTGGTCAATGAGCAGTTCTTC.

The chain uses TRBV6-6 and TRBJ2-5, with 11 bases identical to TRBD2. CDR1 is MNHNY and CDR2 is SVGAGI in the germline V gene (reference sequence). The CDR3 has 16 residues. V trimming: 6 bases; J trimming: 4 bases; junction bases outside the gene matches: 10. The CDR3 DNA reads TGTGCCAGCAGCCGACGGCCGGGACTAGCGGTAGAGACCCAGTACTTC. It is translated as CASSRRPGLAVETQYF.

The CDR3 here is CARGGLAGGKEQYF. The CDR3 DNA reads TGTGCCAGGGGGGGGCTAGCGGGAGGAAAGGAGCAGTACTTC. The chain links TRBV21-1 to TRBJ2-7; whether TRBD2, the table's D call, matches the DNA was not checked. TRBV21-1 is an annotated pseudogene. This CDR3 contains 14 residues.

The chain couples TRBV4-1 to TRBJ1-1; perhaps TRBD1 as D (6 bases). The CDR3 is 14 amino acids. Germline loops: CDR1 MGHRA, CDR2 YSYEKL. The germline V and J ends were trimmed by 5 bases and 1 base, with 11 bases remaining between them. As DNA, the CDR3 is TGCGCCAGCAGCACTCGACAGGAGAACACTGAAGCTTTCTTT. This translates into CASSTRQENTEAFF.

V gene TRBV10-3 combines with J gene TRBJ2-1, with 7 bases identical to TRBD2. From germline, CDR1 is ENHRY and CDR2 SYGVKD. The CDR3 has 18 residues. V shed 6 bases and J 7 bases; nucleotides not matched to a gene: 21. CDR3 nucleotides: TGTGCCATCAGCACCTCCCGGGGAGCGGGAAGTCATTCGAATGAGCAGTTCTTC. Encoded protein: CAISTSRGAGSHSNEQFF.

V usage is TRBV18 and J usage is TRBJ2-7, with D uncertain. The length of the CDR3 is 16 residues. The germline V gene has CDR1 KGHSH and CDR2 LQKENI. V gave up 3 bases and J gave up 3 bases, with 18 bases separating them. The CDR3: CASSPLPGHLIYEQYF. CDR3 DNA: TGTGCCAGCTCACCCCTCCCTGGGCATTTAATCTACGAGCAGTACTTC. The full variable domain, with the rest looked up from reference TRBV18 and TRBJ2-7, is NAGVMQNPRHLVRRRGQEARLRCSPMKGHSHVYWYRQLPEEGLKFMVYLQKENIIDESGMPKERFSAEFPKEGPSILRIQQVVRGDSAAYFCASSPLPGHLIYEQYFGPGTRLTVT.

This clone showed up just once. The chain carries TRBV2 and TRBJ1-5; tentatively, D is TRBD1 (5 bases). CDR3 size: 15 residues. The V gene's germline CDR1 is SNHLY and CDR2 FYNNEI. The V end lost 1 base, the J end lost 4 bases, and 11 bases lay between the germline ends. CDR3 DNA sequence: TGTGCCAGCAGTGAAGAGCCGGGGGGGAATCAGCCCCAGCATTTT. Translation gives CASSEEPGGNQPQHF.